Below, 22 T cell receptor beta chains from the same sample are listed, as sequenced in a study of Ad26.COV2.S vaccination and SARS-CoV-2 variants. Sample treatment: roughly 20 received Ad26.COV2.S at low or high dose, single or two shots; a few received placebo; per-sample allocation not given. Samples came from day 63 after the first vaccine or placebo injection. Assay used: immunoSEQ multiplex PCR; TCRdb lists only in-frame clones, some missing. The sample includes some 410,000 clones, roughly 90% of them seen just once. The sample was peripheral blood, taken in a trial of Ad26.COV2.S vaccine versus placebo. The origin of the receptors is a person aged 18-65 years who received the Ad26.COV2.S COVID-19 vaccine or a placebo.

This chain links TRBV6-5 with TRBJ1-2, with D tentatively TRBD1 (6 bases). Germline V lookup: CDR1 MNHEY, CDR2 SVGAGI. The CDR3 is 13 amino acids. V lost 6 bases and J 7 bases, leaving 15 bases between the germline ends. The CDR3 DNA is TGTGCCAGCAGAGCGACAGGTGTTCGTGGCTACACCTTC. Amino acids: CASRATGVRGYTF.

The chain combines TRBV6-4 with TRBJ2-7; D is tentatively TRBD1 or TRBD2 (5 bases each). Trimming left V 2 bases short and J 2 bases short, with 25 bases between. CDR1 is MRHNA and CDR2 is SNTAGT in the germline V gene. There are 19 residues in the CDR3. The CDR3 sequence is CASSDRRTGTPGIPYEQYF. CDR3 coding DNA: TGTGCCAGCAGTGACCGACGTACCGGGACCCCTGGGATCCCCTACGAGCAGTACTTC.

This clone was recorded only once. The V and J genes are TRBV7-9 and TRBJ2-5; no clear D. Trimming removed 2 bases from V and 5 bases from J, with 6 bases in between. Germline V lookup: CDR1 SEHNR, CDR2 FQNEAQ (reference sequence). CDR3 length equals 12 residues. The CDR3 DNA reads TGTGCCAGCAGCTTAATCTCGGAGACCCAGTACTTC. Translating gives CASSLISETQYF.

This chain connects TRBV4-3 to TRBJ1-6; TRBD1 agrees at 7 bases. With V trimmed by 3 bases and J by 7 bases, 6 bases remained unmatched. In germline, CDR1 is LGHNA, CDR2 YSLEER. This CDR3 spans 15 amino acids. The DNA for the CDR3 is TGCGCCAGCAGCCAGCTACAGGGGTGGAATTCACCCCTCCACTTT. It encodes CASSQLQGWNSPLHF.

The chain links TRBV29-1 to TRBJ2-5, with a tentative D call TRBD2 (5 bases). Between the trimmed V and J ends, which lost 4 bases and 5 bases, there was a span of 20 bases. The CDR3 consists of 15 residues. The germline V gene encodes CDR1 SQVTM and CDR2 ANQGSEA. The DNA for the CDR3 is TGCAGCGTTGCCCTACTAGATTTACGTCTTGAGACCCAGTACTTC. Translating gives CSVALLDLRLETQYF.

The rearrangement joins TRBV29-1 to TRBJ2-5; D is undetermined. Trimming shortened V by 3 bases and J by 2 bases, and 10 bases separated the two germline ends. The germline gives CDR1 SQVTM, CDR2 ANQGSEA. The CDR3 sequence is 13 residues long. The CDR3 DNA reads TGCAGCGTTGAGAGGCAGATTCAAGAGACCCAGTACTTC. It is translated as CSVERQIQETQYF.

To note about this clone: One end of the junction varies from germline; a read error may be responsible. The chain carries TRBV7-7 and TRBJ2-7, with D hard to call. Germline V gene sequence: CDR1 SSHAT, CDR2 FNYEAQ (reference sequence). This CDR3 spans 15 amino acids. The CDR3 here is CASSLSFSSLYEQYF. CDR3 DNA: TGTGCTAGCAGCTTATCGTTCTCGTCCCTCTACGAGCAGTACTTC.

The rearrangement joins TRBV7-6 to TRBJ1-1; D possibly corresponds to TRBD1 (6 bases). Trimming pared 2 bases from V and 1 base from J, leaving 14 bases between. Germline CDR1 is SGHVS and CDR2 is FNYEAQ. The CDR3 sequence is 16 residues long. The CDR3 spells CASSLPAGAGNTEAFF. CDR3 coding DNA: TGTGCCAGCAGCTTACCCGCAGGGGCTGGGAACACTGAAGCTTTCTTT.

The chain has TRBV28 and TRBJ2-7, with a possible D match to TRBD1 (5 bases). V was cut by 2 bases and J by 4 bases, with 18 bases left in between. This CDR3 is built from 16 residues. Germline V gene lookup returns CDR1 MDHEN and CDR2 SYDVKM. In nucleotides, the CDR3 is TGTGCCAGCAGTTTACAAGGGGCCCTGATGGTATACGAGCAGTACTTC. It translates to CASSLQGALMVYEQYF.

This sequence joins TRBV30 and TRBJ2-7; D perhaps matches TRBD2 (6 bases). Trimming left V 5 bases short and J 4 bases short, with 9 bases between. In germline, CDR1 is GTSNPN, CDR2 SVGIG (reference sequence). The CDR3 contains 11 residues. The CDR3, as DNA: TGTGCCTGGGTTAGCGGATACGAGCAGTACTTC. This encodes CAWVSGYEQYF.

This chain connects TRBV7-9 to TRBJ2-5, with a weak D call TRBD2 (5 bases). This CDR3 has 15 amino acids. CDR1 and CDR2 from the germline V gene are SEHNR and FQNEAQ (reference sequence). The germline V and J ends were trimmed by 1 base and 0 bases, with 9 bases remaining between them. The CDR3 coding sequence is TGTGCCAGCAGCTTAGGGGCCGGGGACCAAGAGACCCAGTACTTC. Translation gives CASSLGAGDQETQYF.

DNA for the CDR3: TGTGCCAGCAGCGTAGACACCCAGAACACTGAAGCTTTCTTT. Residues: CASSVDTQNTEAFF. This chain connects TRBV9 to TRBJ1-1; D is unclear. CDR3 length: 14 residues. CDR1 is SGDLS, CDR2 YYNGEE, per germline. V shed 0 bases and J shed 1 base, with 7 bases lying between them.

The CDR3: CASTPGGGTEAFF. The CDR3 bases are TGTGCCAGCACCCCCGGGGGGGGCACTGAAGCTTTCTTT. The J gene is TRBJ1-1, the V gene TRBV2, with D perhaps matching TRBD1 (5 bases). CDR3 size: 13 residues. V was clipped by 7 bases and J by 4 bases, with 13 bases between them. Germline loops: CDR1 SNHLY, CDR2 FYNNEI.

The V gene is TRBV12-3 or TRBV12-4, the J gene TRBJ2-1; no definite D call. Trimming shortened V by 3 bases and J by 10 bases, and 10 bases separated the two germline ends. The CDR3 covers 12 residues. The CDR3 is CASSFFTQEQFF. The CDR3 coding sequence is TGTGCCAGCAGTTTTTTCACCCAGGAGCAGTTCTTC.

This clone was observed a single time. J is TRBJ2-7 and V is TRBV27, with 7 bases lining up with TRBD1. Germline CDR1 and CDR2: MNHEY and SMNVEV (reference sequence). Trimming at V came to 1 base and at J to 5 bases, leaving 8 bases not matched to a gene. The CDR3 is 15 amino acids. The CDR3 nucleotides are TGTGCCAGCAGTTTATTTTCGACAGGGTCCCACGAGCAGTACTTC. This translates into CASSLFSTGSHEQYF.

J is TRBJ2-6 and V is TRBV6-5; no firm D call. From germline, CDR1 is MNHEY and CDR2 SVGAGI. The V end was cut by 1 base, the J end by 1 base, with 5 bases between. The CDR3 loop spans 15 amino acids. The CDR3 is CASSYFASGANVLTF. The CDR3 DNA reads TGTGCCAGCAGTTACTTTGCATCTGGGGCCAACGTCCTGACTTTC.

V is TRBV9 and J is TRBJ2-7; D ambiguous. V lost 0 bases to trimming and J lost 5 bases, with 12 bases between them. The CDR3 consists of 14 residues. From germline, CDR1 is SGDLS and CDR2 YYNGEE. The CDR3 is CASSVGLGSNEQYF. CDR3 sequence (DNA): TGTGCCAGCAGCGTAGGTTTAGGGTCAAACGAGCAGTACTTC.

The rearrangement links TRBV28 to TRBJ1-5; 8 nucleotides match TRBD1. The CDR3 is 13 amino acids. Germline CDR1 and CDR2: MDHEN and SYDVKM. V gave up 4 bases and J gave up 11 bases; unmatched junction bases: 7. The CDR3 nucleotides read TGTGCCAGCAGTTGGGCCCCGGGACAGGCCCAGCATTTT. This translates into CASSWAPGQAQHF. Variable domain in full (rest from reference TRBV28 and TRBJ1-5): DVKVTQSSRYLVKRTGEKVFLECVQDMDHENMFWYRQDPGLGLRLIYFSYDVKMKEKGDIPEGYSVSREKKERFSLILESASTNQTSMYLCASSWAPGQAQHFGDGTRLSIL.

This clone was recorded once. The chain joins TRBV27 to TRBJ2-1; 10 bases fit TRBD2. The CDR3 has 18 amino acids. After removal of 6 bases from V and 4 bases from J, the junction contained 15 bases not matched to a gene. Germline CDR1 reads MNHEY; CDR2 reads SMNVEV (reference sequence). The CDR3 here is CASSPWGVAGGPYNEQFF. DNA for the CDR3: TGTGCCAGCAGCCCTTGGGGTGTAGCGGGGGGCCCTTACAATGAGCAGTTCTTC.

The V call is TRBV9, the J call TRBJ1-2; D unclear. Germline-derived CDR1 and CDR2 are SGDLS and YYNGEE. CDR3 length: 14 residues. V lost 0 bases to trimming and J lost 4 bases, with 10 bases between them. The CDR3 here is CASSVAQIAYGYTF. The CDR3 DNA reads TGTGCCAGCAGCGTAGCTCAGATTGCCTATGGCTACACCTTC.

The J gene is TRBJ1-2, the V gene TRBV4-2, with unresolved D. The CDR3 loop spans 11 amino acids. Looked up from germline, CDR1 is LGHNA and CDR2 is YNFKEQ. Trimming removed 0 bases at V and 8 bases at J, with 4 bases between. CDR3 DNA sequence: TGTGCCAGCAGCCAAGAACAAGGCTACACCTTC. It yields the protein CASSQEQGYTF.

The rearrangement links TRBV12-3 or TRBV12-4 to TRBJ2-7, with 9 bases that match TRBD2. The CDR3 runs to 13 residues. With 5 bases clipped from V and 6 bases from J, the junction kept 5 bases outside the gene matches. CDR3 sequence (DNA): TGTGCCAGCAGTCCGGCGGGAGGGGCCGAGCAGTACTTC. Its translation is CASSPAGGAEQYF.